These 3 T cell receptor beta chains were sequenced from one sample in a study of chemoradiotherapy in HPV16-positive cancers. Assay: immunoSEQ multiplex PCR; the TCRdb copy retains only in-frame clones and omits some. The table has roughly 10,000 clones, roughly 70% seen once. The specimen was collected from a patient who underwent chemoradiotherapy. These receptors were taken from a human donor with HPV-associated anogenital cancer.

CDR3 sequence: CATSRDRGFNEQFF. The CDR3 coding sequence is TGTGCCACCAGCAGAGACCGGGGGTTCAATGAGCAGTTCTTC. This sequence joins TRBV15 and TRBJ2-1, with D perhaps TRBD2 (6 bases). The V end was cut by 0 bases, the J end by 6 bases, with 9 bases between. The CDR3 runs to 14 residues. CDR1 and CDR2 (germline): LNHNV, YYDKDF (reference sequence).

The chain couples TRBV9 to TRBJ2-1, with 9 bases identical to TRBD1. This CDR3 is built from 15 residues. CDR1 SGDLS and CDR2 YYNGEE come from the germline V gene. The V and J ends lost 1 base and 6 bases, in that order; junction bases with no gene match: 5. In DNA, the CDR3 is TGTGCCAGCAGCGTAACGACAGGGGGATCCAATGAGCAGTTCTTC. This encodes CASSVTTGGSNEQFF.

The chain has TRBV18 and TRBJ2-7; tentative D call: TRBD2 (6 bases). CDR1 and CDR2 from the germline V gene are KGHSH and LQKENI. Trimming shortened V by 3 bases and J by 3 bases, and 15 bases separated the two germline ends. The CDR3 loop spans 15 amino acids. The CDR3 sequence: CASSPRGPARYEQYF. The CDR3 DNA reads TGTGCCAGCTCACCGCGGGGCCCAGCCCGCTACGAGCAGTACTTC.